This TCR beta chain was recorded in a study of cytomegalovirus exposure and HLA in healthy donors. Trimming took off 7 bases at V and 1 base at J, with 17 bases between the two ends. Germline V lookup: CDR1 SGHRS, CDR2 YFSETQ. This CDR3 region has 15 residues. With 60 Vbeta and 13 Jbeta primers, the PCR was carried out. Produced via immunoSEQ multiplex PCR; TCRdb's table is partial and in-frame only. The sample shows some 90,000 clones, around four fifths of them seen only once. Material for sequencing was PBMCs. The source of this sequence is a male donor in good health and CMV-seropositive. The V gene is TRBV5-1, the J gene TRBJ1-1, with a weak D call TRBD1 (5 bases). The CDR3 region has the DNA TGCGCCAGCGGCCCCTGGGACTCCAGGAACACTGAAGCTTTCTTT. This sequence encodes CASGPWDSRNTEAFF. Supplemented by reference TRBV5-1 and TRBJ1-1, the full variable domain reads KAGVTQTPRYLIKTRGQQVTLSCSPISGHRSVSWYQQTPGQGLQFLFEYFSETQRNKGNFPGRFSGRQFSNSRSEMNVSTLELGDSALYLCASGPWDSRNTEAFFGQGTRLTVV.